This T cell receptor (beta chain) derives from a study of T cell changes during pregnancy in multiple sclerosis (dated by TCRdb to between 2018 and 2021). Looking at the study overall: In women with multiple sclerosis, the researchers looked at how the T cell repertoire shifted as pregnancy progressed.

Remarks on this clone: The target of this receptor is not known. The input lacks base qualities; no much larger clone sits a single base away.

The library was generated by the immunoSEQ multiplex PCR assay. The table was pulled from immuneACCESS by TCRdb, which kept in-frame rearrangements only. Such tables lose some clones; where checked, under half of the loss comes from unresolved V genes, and the rest has no known cause. This sample holds about 89,000 clones; about 94% were observed only once. Around 0.86% of the sample belongs to the ten largest clones. This TCR was sampled from a female donor with multiple sclerosis, enrolled in a pregnancy study. Sequenced here: peripheral blood, sampled in the third trimester of pregnancy.

The nucleotide sequence is given as TGTGCCAGCAGTTACGTCCCGGTCTTGGATGGCTACACCTTC. Its translation is CASSYVPVLDGYTF. This chain is built from TRBV6-5 and TRBJ1-2; the D gene identity is not certain. The CDR3 numbers 14 residues from cysteine through phenylalanine. The retained sequence is limited to the CDR3, 42 bases, with the frame set at the first base. CDR1 and CDR2 are read off the germline V gene as MNHEY and SVGAGI. A distance of 13 bases separates the germline ends of V and J, which lose 2 bases and 6 bases respectively.